This passage covers 14 T cell receptor beta chains from one sample sequenced in a study of Graves' ophthalmopathy and Graves' hyperthyroidism. Amplification targeted the TCR beta CDR3 regions, with RNA transcripts as the source material. Investigators did first-round RT-PCR with HTBI primers, then second-round multiplex PCR. TCRdb called the multiplex PCR reads again in MiXCR, with one record for every CDR3 protein. Found here are roughly 500,000 distinct CDR3 sequences, about 15% of them singletons; the top ten hold over 8%. Input material: blood. All receptors derive from a woman in her 30s with Graves' ophthalmopathy.

The chain has TRBV27 and TRBJ1-3; D not certain. Germline CDR1 is MNHEY and CDR2 is SMNVEV (reference sequence). V was trimmed by 2 bases and J by 8 bases, leaving 10 bases between them. This CDR3 region has 13 residues. CDR3 loop: CASSLVDGDTIYF. The CDR3 DNA is TGTGCCAGCAGTTTAGTTGACGGGGACACCATATATTTT.

This clonotype was recorded at least ten times. J is TRBJ2-7 and V is TRBV7-8, with 8 bases aligning to TRBD1. V shed 6 bases, J shed 5 bases, and the junction held 6 bases outside the gene matches. The CDR3 sequence is 13 residues long. The germline gives CDR1 SGHVS, CDR2 FQNEAQ. The CDR3 reads CASRSDRVHEQYF. The CDR3, as DNA: TGTGCCAGCAGATCGGACAGGGTCCACGAGCAGTACTTC.

The table lists this clonotype with many counts. This sequence joins TRBV18 and TRBJ2-5; possible D gene TRBD1, 6 bases. Per germline, CDR1 KGHSH and CDR2 LQKENI. Trimming left V 5 bases short and J 3 bases short, with 16 bases between. The CDR3 totals 15 residues. Here the CDR3 reads CASSNRTARKETQYF. CDR3 in DNA: TGTGCCAGCTCAAACCGGACAGCTCGTAAAGAGACCCAGTACTTC.

This clonotype was seen repeatedly, ten times or more. J is TRBJ2-2 and V is TRBV12-3 or TRBV12-4; the match to TRBD2 covers 8 bases. V was pared by 5 bases and J by 5 bases, with 1 base of the junction left unmatched. There are 13 residues in the CDR3. CDR3 sequence (DNA): TGTGCCAGCAGTGCTAGCGGGACCGGGGAGCTGTTTTTT. This translates into CASSASGTGELFF.

In this sample, this clonotype turned up many times. The chain uses TRBV28 and TRBJ2-7; D perhaps matches TRBD1 (6 bases). Trimming removed 1 base from V and 7 bases from J, with 11 bases in between. The CDR3 runs 13 residues. From germline, CDR1 is MDHEN and CDR2 SYDVKM. The CDR3 DNA sequence: TGTGCCAGCAGTTTATCCAATGACAGGGAGCAGTACTTC. Translating it yields CASSLSNDREQYF.

In its sample, this clonotype was seen many times. This chain joins TRBV20-1 and TRBJ2-7; 13 positions match TRBD2. The CDR3 consists of 14 residues. Germline V gene data show CDR1 as DFQATT and CDR2 as SNEGSKA (reference sequence). The junction had 3 bases not matched to a gene; V was cut back by 5 bases and J by 2 bases. The CDR3 reads CSAYTSGGAYEQYF. CDR3 nucleotide sequence: TGCAGTGCTTATACTAGCGGGGGGGCCTACGAGCAGTACTTC.

This clonotype was counted many times. This chain joins TRBV12-3 or TRBV12-4 and TRBJ1-1; a weak D match, TRBD1 (6 bases). Trimming removed 7 bases from V and 0 bases from J, with 12 bases in between. This CDR3 has 14 residues. DNA for the CDR3: TGTGCCAGCACTACAGGGTTTTTGAACACTGAAGCTTTCTTT. This encodes CASTTGFLNTEAFF.

This clonotype came up a few times. The chain combines TRBV5-1 with TRBJ2-2; D is uncertain. The CDR3 is 15 amino acids. CDR1 is SGHRS and CDR2 is YFSETQ in the germline V gene. V lost 0 bases and J lost 4, with 10 bases in between. Here the CDR3 reads CASSLEAGPTGELFF. CDR3 sequence (DNA): TGCGCCAGCAGCTTGGAGGCAGGCCCCACCGGGGAGCTGTTTTTT.

A few counts support this clonotype. Given a much more abundant clone one base away, this may be a read error. The chain is built from TRBV28 and TRBJ1-1; D not certain. The CDR3 is 12 amino acids. Germline CDR1 reads MDHEN; CDR2 reads SYDVKM. The CDR3, as DNA: TGTGCCAGCAGCCCGTCACCCGTTGAAGCTTGCTTT. It specifies CASSPSPVEACF.

This clonotype was observed at least ten times. The chain has TRBV9 and TRBJ1-5; TRBD1 matches 7 bases. Per germline, CDR1 SGDLS and CDR2 YYNGEE. This CDR3 spans 18 amino acids. J lost 3 bases, V lost 3 bases, and 15 bases had no gene match. The CDR3 loop is CASSAAQGVRPYNQPQHF. CDR3 nucleotides: TGTGCCAGCAGCGCCGCGCAGGGGGTCAGGCCTTACAATCAGCCCCAGCATTTT. The whole variable domain, filled in from reference TRBV9 and TRBJ1-5, reads DSGVTQTPKHLITATGQRVTLRCSPRSGDLSVYWYQQSLDQGLQFLIQYYNGEERAKGNILERFSAQQFPDLHSELNLSSLELGDSALYFCASSAAQGVRPYNQPQHFGDGTRLSIL.

This clonotype came up many times. CDR3 residues: CASSSAAGNSYEQYF. CDR3 DNA: TGTGCCAGCAGTTCAGCGGCGGGAAATTCCTACGAGCAGTACTTC. V gene TRBV6-5 combines with J gene TRBJ2-7, with a weak D call TRBD2 (6 bases). V lost 4 bases and J 1 base, leaving 14 bases between the germline ends. The CDR3 covers 15 residues. Germline V gives CDR1 MNHEY, CDR2 SVGAGI.

This clonotype has at least ten counts. The junction departs from germline at one end; a sequencing error may be responsible. V and J are TRBV2 and TRBJ2-7; the match to TRBD1 covers 7 bases. The CDR3 sequence is 10 residues long. Germline V CDR1 and CDR2: SNHLY, FYNNEI. The CDR3 reads CASRRTGWVF. The CDR3 region has the DNA TGTGCCAGCAGGCGGACAGGCTGGGTGTTC.

This clonotype occurred many times. A read error may account for a junction end that differs from germline. The chain combines TRBV11-1 with TRBJ2-7; TRBD1 might be the D (6 bases). This CDR3 is 14 amino acids long. Germline V gives CDR1 SGHAT, CDR2 FQDESV (reference sequence). CDR3 nucleotide sequence: TGCGCCAGCAGCTTCAGACAGGTCTCCTACGAGCAGTACTTC. Its protein product is CASSFRQVSYEQYF.

Regarding this clonotype: A much larger clone is a single base away; this may be a read error. The CDR3 spells CASSLLPRSYGCTF. The CDR3 coding sequence is TGTGCCAGCAGTTTACTACCCAGGAGCTATGGCTGCACCTTC. This chain connects TRBV28 to TRBJ1-2; D remains ambiguous. Germline loops: CDR1 MDHEN, CDR2 SYDVKM. This CDR3 spans 14 amino acids.